One sample yielded the 9 T cell receptor beta chains listed below, sequenced in a study of shared clonotypes between healthy human individuals. The data were produced by immunoSEQ multiplex PCR, yet TCRdb's version contains in-frame clones alone and is incomplete. The sample lists 2 million or so clones, 90% to 95% occurring once. The source material was naive CD4+ T cells sorted from blood. The subset here: CD45RA+ positively selected. These receptors came from a man between 18 and 35 years old in good health.

The chain combines TRBV2 with TRBJ2-5; TRBD2 agrees at 11 bases. J was trimmed by 5 bases and V by 4 bases; bases with no gene match: 6. Germline V gene data show CDR1 as SNHLY and CDR2 as FYNNEI. There are 15 residues in the CDR3. This CDR3 reads CASSVIAGGLETQYF. Here the CDR3 DNA reads TGTGCCAGCAGTGTAATAGCGGGGGGGCTGGAGACCCAGTACTTC.

This chain links TRBV28 with TRBJ2-2, with D perhaps being TRBD1 or TRBD2 (5 bases each). Trimming removed 11 bases from V and 6 bases from J, with 13 bases in between. Germline-derived CDR1 and CDR2 are MDHEN and SYDVKM. The CDR3 has 12 residues. DNA of the CDR3: TGTGCCGGCGGTCTGGGGGCCGGGGAGCTGTTTTTT. Translation: CAGGLGAGELFF.

J is TRBJ2-1 and V is TRBV11-2, with 8 bases fitting TRBD2. The CDR3 totals 15 residues. Germline loops: CDR1 SGHAT, CDR2 FQNNGV. V gave up 5 bases and J gave up 7 bases; unmatched junction bases: 10. The CDR3 DNA reads TGTGCCAGCAGCGTAGCCGGGACTAGGAGGAATGAGCAGTTCTTC. It yields the protein CASSVAGTRRNEQFF.

The V gene is TRBV6-9, the J gene TRBJ2-1; 9 positions match TRBD2. The trim removed 0 bases at V and 0 bases at J, leaving 6 bases unmatched. CDR1 is MNHGY, CDR2 SVAAGI, per germline. CDR3 size: 18 residues. CDR3 sequence: CASSYSYQREDSYNEQFF. For the CDR3, the DNA is TGTGCCAGCAGTTATTCTTACCAGCGGGAGGACTCCTACAATGAGCAGTTCTTC.

V is TRBV6-5 and J is TRBJ2-4; 10 nucleotides line up with TRBD1. The germline gives CDR1 MNHEY, CDR2 SVGAGI. CDR3 length: 16 residues. Unmatched junction bases numbered 12, after V lost 4 bases and J lost 9 bases. DNA of the CDR3: TGTGCCAGCAGTTCGGCCCCGGGACAGGGGAGAAGCATTCAGTACTTC. Amino acid sequence: CASSSAPGQGRSIQYF.

The rearrangement joins TRBV18 to TRBJ1-1; D is ambiguous. Trimming stripped 4 bases from V and 5 bases from J, with 11 bases between. Germline V gene data show CDR1 as KGHSH and CDR2 as LQKENI. This CDR3 contains 13 residues. The CDR3 region has the DNA TGTGCCAGCTCACAGGGATCAATAACTGAAGCTTTCTTT. Protein sequence: CASSQGSITEAFF.

Turning to this clone: In the same sample, other DNA sequences code for this CDR3. The J gene is TRBJ1-1, the V gene TRBV6-5; D is undetermined. V was cut by 5 bases and J by 6 bases, with 7 bases left in between. The CDR3 length is 11 residues. Per the germline V gene, CDR1 is MNHEY and CDR2 is SVGAGI. DNA of the CDR3: TGTGCCAGCAGTAGAGGTCCTGAAGCTTTCTTT. As protein: CASSRGPEAFF.

The count of this clone is one. The chain combines TRBV30 with TRBJ1-5; no clear D gene. Germline-derived CDR1 and CDR2 are GTSNPN and SVGIG (reference sequence). Trimming pared 1 base from V and 5 bases from J, leaving 9 bases between. This CDR3 has 13 residues. Here the CDR3 reads CAWSEPGDQPQHF. The DNA for the CDR3 is TGTGCCTGGAGTGAGCCCGGGGATCAGCCCCAGCATTTT.

This rearrangement joins TRBV7-2 to TRBJ1-1; D unclear. Germline V gene lookup returns CDR1 SGHTA and CDR2 FQGNSA. The CDR3 covers 13 residues. Trimming stripped 3 bases from V and 5 bases from J, with 10 bases between. The CDR3 nucleotides are TGTGCCAGCAGCTTTCAACCTGGGACTGAAGCTTTCTTT. Translated: CASSFQPGTEAFF. The entire variable domain, with the rest obtained from reference TRBV7-2 and TRBJ1-1, is as follows: GAGVSQSPSNKVTEKGKDVELRCDPISGHTALYWYRQSLGQGLEFLIYFQGNSAPDKSGLPSDRFSAERTGGSVSTLTIQRTQQEDSAVYLCASSFQPGTEAFFGQGTRLTVV.